A single sample is the source of the 28 T cell receptor beta chains below, sequenced in a study of radiotherapy plus CTLA-4 blockade in lung cancer (dated by TCRdb to about 2018). The library was generated by the immunoSEQ multiplex PCR assay. TCRdb stores this immuneACCESS table with in-frame sequences only. Part of the clones is absent; in the studies checked, under half of the shortfall reflects unresolved V genes, and no reason is known for the rest. The sample table shows roughly 66,000 clones, and under 85% are seen once. The top ten hold roughly 3.9% of the sample. The sample was peripheral blood, taken from a patient treated with radiotherapy plus ipilimumab. The receptors were gathered from a human donor with non-small cell lung cancer who had a partial response to radiotherapy plus ipilimumab.

This clone was counted a single time. J is TRBJ2-5 and V is TRBV7-8; 8 bases are shared with TRBD2. V lost 1 base to trimming and J lost 5 bases; unmatched junction nucleotides: 18. The CDR3 loop spans 19 amino acids. Germline values: CDR1 SGHVS, CDR2 FQNEAQ. The CDR3 nucleotides read TGTGCCAGCAGCTTAGAAGGGGGGGCGGGAGGCTCGCGGTACGAGACCCAGTACTTC. Translation: CASSLEGGAGGSRYETQYF.

The chain recombines TRBV2 with TRBJ1-1, with a tentative D call TRBD1 (5 bases). The CDR3 is made up of 15 amino acids. Per the germline V gene, CDR1 is SNHLY and CDR2 is FYNNEI. V lost 0 bases and J lost 3, with 11 bases in between. This CDR3 is CASSEAGQVYTEAFF. CDR3 DNA sequence: TGTGCCAGCAGTGAAGCGGGGCAGGTGTACACTGAAGCTTTCTTT.

The chain carries TRBV18 and TRBJ1-4; a possible D gene is TRBD1 (6 bases). V lost 3 bases to trimming and J lost 0 bases, with 8 bases between them. Germline V gene data show CDR1 as KGHSH and CDR2 as LQKENI. The CDR3 is made up of 15 amino acids. CDR3 protein: CASSPDRSTNEKLFF. CDR3 nucleotide sequence: TGTGCCAGCTCACCCGACAGGTCAACTAATGAAAAACTGTTTTTT.

This clone has a single count. This chain links TRBV27 with TRBJ1-1; 8 bases are a match to TRBD1. The CDR3 has 14 residues. The V and J ends lost 11 bases and 6 bases, in that order; junction bases with no gene match: 14. CDR1 is MNHEY, CDR2 SMNVEV, per germline (reference sequence). In nucleotides, the CDR3 is TGTGCCTCCGCGGACAGGGAGTATGAAGCTGAAGCTTTCTTT. Its translation: CASADREYEAEAFF.

This clone was seen once. This chain uses TRBV28 with TRBJ2-2, with a weak D call TRBD1 (6 bases). The CDR3 sequence is 17 residues long. The germline V gene encodes CDR1 MDHEN and CDR2 SYDVKM. Between the trimmed V and J ends, which lost 5 bases and 1 base, there was a span of 17 bases. CDR3 sequence (DNA): TGTGCCAGCAGTCCCCCCGGTGCACAGGGGAACACCGGGGAGCTGTTTTTT. Translated: CASSPPGAQGNTGELFF. The variable domain in full, with the rest retrieved from reference TRBV28 and TRBJ2-2, is DVKVTQSSRYLVKRTGEKVFLECVQDMDHENMFWYRQDPGLGLRLIYFSYDVKMKEKGDIPEGYSVSREKKERFSLILESASTNQTSMYLCASSPPGAQGNTGELFFGEGSRLTVL.

J is TRBJ2-7 and V is TRBV2; D ambiguous. V gave up 0 bases and J gave up 4 bases, with 7 bases separating them. The germline gives CDR1 SNHLY, CDR2 FYNNEI. CDR3 size: 13 residues. For the CDR3, the DNA is TGTGCCAGCAGTGAAGCGCCGCGTTACGAGCAGTACTTC. This encodes CASSEAPRYEQYF.

The chain joins TRBV7-6 to TRBJ2-7; 8 nucleotides match TRBD1. With 5 bases clipped from V and 0 bases from J, the junction kept 3 bases outside the gene matches. Germline lookup yields CDR1 SGHVS and CDR2 FNYEAQ. The CDR3 is 14 amino acids. CDR3 loop: CASSAGTGSYEQYF. Here the CDR3 DNA reads TGTGCCAGCAGCGCCGGGACAGGCTCCTACGAGCAGTACTTC.

Details on this clone: The junction does not match germline at one end; this may be a read error. The genes are TRBV2 and TRBJ1-2, with D possibly being TRBD1 (5 bases). Germline loops: CDR1 SNHLY, CDR2 FYNNEI. The CDR3 extends over 14 amino acids. The CDR3 bases are TGTGCCAGCAGTGTCGACAGTCTCCAGTATGGCGACACCTTC. Its protein product is CASSVDSLQYGDTF.

This chain links TRBV30 with TRBJ2-7, with D maybe TRBD2 (5 bases). Trimming removed 3 bases from V and 4 bases from J, with 22 bases in between. The V gene's germline CDR1 is GTSNPN and CDR2 SVGIG (reference sequence). The CDR3 loop spans 16 amino acids. The CDR3 spells CAWRDIVAGVMYEQYF. The CDR3 nucleotides are TGTGCCTGGAGGGATATAGTGGCGGGTGTTATGTACGAGCAGTACTTC.

V is TRBV5-1 and J is TRBJ1-1, with 7 bases aligning to TRBD1. J lost 3 bases, V lost 3 bases, and 11 bases had no gene match. Germline CDR1 SGHRS, CDR2 YFSETQ. This CDR3 has 16 amino acids. CDR3 protein: CASSSRQGVGDTEAFF. Here the CDR3 DNA reads TGCGCCAGCAGCTCGCGACAGGGAGTGGGGGACACTGAAGCTTTCTTT.

This clone appeared once. V usage is TRBV7-3 and J usage is TRBJ2-7, with TRBD2 as a possible D gene (6 bases). Germline values: CDR1 SGHTA, CDR2 FQGTGA. V was clipped by 1 base and J by 5 bases, with 18 bases between them. CDR3 length: 16 amino acids. The CDR3 DNA sequence: TGTGCCAGCAGCTTAAACTTTTTGACGGGGAGGCACGAGCAGTACTTC. Translated, it gives CASSLNFLTGRHEQYF.

The V gene is TRBV30, the J gene TRBJ2-7; D might be TRBD1 (6 bases). V was cut by 4 bases and J by 7 bases, with 23 bases left in between. Looked up from germline, CDR1 is GTSNPN and CDR2 is SVGIG (reference sequence). The CDR3 has 15 residues. CDR3 protein: CAWTTTGTTAREQYF. The CDR3 region has the DNA TGTGCCTGGACCACAACCGGGACAACCGCGCGAGAGCAGTACTTC.

The chain has TRBV6-6 and TRBJ2-7; the match to TRBD1 covers 8 bases. Germline values: CDR1 MNHNY, CDR2 SVGAGI (reference sequence). This CDR3 is 15 amino acids long. The ends lost 6 bases at V and 2 bases at J; junction bases unmatched: 9. CDR3 residues: CASRPPGQVAYEQYF. The CDR3, as DNA: TGTGCCAGCAGGCCCCCGGGACAGGTCGCCTACGAGCAGTACTTC.

The chain carries TRBV4-2 and TRBJ2-7, with unresolved D. CDR3 size: 15 residues. Per germline, CDR1 LGHNA and CDR2 YNFKEQ. Deletions cut 1 base from V and 1 base from J, with 11 bases between. This CDR3 reads CASSQGFSLSYEQYF. In DNA form, the CDR3 reads TGTGCCAGCAGCCAAGGCTTCAGTTTATCCTACGAGCAGTACTTC.

The chain is built from TRBV7-2 and TRBJ1-2; 9 bases fit TRBD1. V lost 5 bases to trimming and J lost 0 bases; unmatched junction nucleotides: 1. This CDR3 region has 14 residues. Germline-derived CDR1 and CDR2 are SGHTA and FQGNSA. CDR3 protein: CASSTGGSNYGYTF. Here the CDR3 DNA reads TGTGCCAGCAGCACAGGGGGCTCTAACTATGGCTACACCTTC.

The genes are TRBV2 and TRBJ1-1, with 7 bases identical to TRBD1. V dropped 7 bases and J dropped 0; count of bases not matched to a gene: 8. The length of the CDR3 is 15 residues. CDR1 and CDR2 from the germline V gene are SNHLY and FYNNEI. The DNA for the CDR3 is TGTGCCAGCATTCCCAGGACAGGCTTGAACACTGAAGCTTTCTTT. The encoded protein is CASIPRTGLNTEAFF.

This clone appeared once. The rearrangement links TRBV30 to TRBJ2-1, with TRBD2 as a possible D gene (5 bases). CDR1 is GTSNPN, CDR2 SVGIG, per germline (reference sequence). Trimming shortened V by 1 base and J by 12 bases, and 19 bases separated the two germline ends. This CDR3 contains 14 residues. The CDR3 coding sequence is TGTGCCTGGAGTGCGGACTTTATCCGAGGTGGGCAGTTCTTC. Translating gives CAWSADFIRGGQFF. The variable domain in full, completed from reference TRBV30 and TRBJ2-1, reads SQTIHQWPATLVQPVGSPLSLECTVEGTSNPNLYWYRQAAGRGLQLLFYSVGIGQISSEVPQNLSASRPQDRQFILSSKKLLLSDSGFYLCAWSADFIRGGQFFGPGTRLTVL.

J is TRBJ2-7 and V is TRBV5-1; maybe TRBD1 (6 bases). Trimming pared 3 bases from V and 5 bases from J, leaving 9 bases between. CDR1 is SGHRS and CDR2 is YFSETQ in the germline V gene. The CDR3 has 12 residues. This chain's CDR3 is CASSSGTNEQYF. The DNA of the CDR3 is TGCGCCAGCAGCTCCGGGACAAACGAGCAGTACTTC.

This chain links TRBV6-1 with TRBJ2-7; 9 bases map to TRBD1. There are 13 residues in the CDR3. The junction had 4 bases not matched to a gene; V was cut back by 5 bases and J by 5 bases. Germline V gives CDR1 MNHNS, CDR2 SASEGT. The CDR3 loop is CASSTRTGDEQYF. The CDR3 region has the DNA TGTGCCAGCAGTACTCGGACAGGGGACGAGCAGTACTTC.

In nucleotides, the CDR3 is TGCGCCAGCAGCTTGGGGGGCGGGAGTATCGATGAGCAGTTCTTC. Translating it yields CASSLGGGSIDEQFF. The chain combines TRBV5-1 with TRBJ2-1; 7 nucleotides agree with TRBD2. Germline CDR1 and CDR2: SGHRS and YFSETQ. Trimming cost V 0 bases and J 8 bases; bases outside gene matches: 8. The CDR3 sequence is 15 residues long.

CDR3 amino acids: CASSFGGEQYF. The CDR3 DNA follows: TGCGCCAGCAGCTTTGGAGGCGAGCAGTACTTC. The chain links TRBV5-1 to TRBJ2-7, with D perhaps matching TRBD2 (5 bases). The CDR3 spans 11 residues. V dropped 2 bases and J dropped 6 bases, with 6 bases sitting between them. Germline CDR1 and CDR2: SGHRS and YFSETQ.

The V call is TRBV7-9, the J call TRBJ2-3, with 13 bases aligning to TRBD2. Per the germline V gene, CDR1 is SEHNR and CDR2 is FQNEAQ (reference sequence). Trimming cost V 5 bases and J 1 base; bases outside gene matches: 9. There are 18 residues in the CDR3. The CDR3 DNA reads as TGTGCCAGCAGCGTTACTAGCGGGAGGGCCCTTGGCACAGATACGCAGTATTTT. Encoded protein: CASSVTSGRALGTDTQYF.

J is TRBJ2-3 and V is TRBV1; the D call TRBD2 from the table was never checked on the DNA. TRBV1 is deemed a pseudogene. This CDR3 is 14 amino acids long. The CDR3 bases are TGCACCAGCAGCCCGGCGGGATGGGCCGATACGCAGTATTTT. It translates to CTSSPAGWADTQYF.

J is TRBJ1-2 and V is TRBV25-1; the D gene is possibly TRBD1 (5 bases). The germline V gene encodes CDR1 MGHDK and CDR2 SYGVNS. The CDR3 consists of 16 residues. Trimming left V 7 bases short and J 2 bases short, with 20 bases between. CDR3 in DNA: TGTGCCAGCACCGGGGGTGTCGTGGAAGGAAACTATGGCTACACCTTC. Translation: CASTGGVVEGNYGYTF.

This clone turned up a few times. The chain recombines TRBV30 with TRBJ1-4; D unclear. The V and J ends lost 3 bases and 8 bases respectively, with 7 bases between them. CDR1 GTSNPN and CDR2 SVGIG come from the germline V gene (reference sequence). CDR3 size: 11 residues. As DNA, the CDR3 is TGTGCCTGGAGCGGGAACGAAAAACTGTTTTTT. Residues: CAWSGNEKLFF.

The rearrangement links TRBV7-9 to TRBJ2-3, with TRBD1 matching over 8 bases. The trim removed 4 bases at V and 0 bases at J, leaving 9 bases unmatched. Germline CDR1 and CDR2: SEHNR and FQNEAQ (reference sequence). The CDR3 is 17 amino acids. CDR3 bases: TGTGCCAGCAGCTCTCTAGGACAGGGAACTAGCACAGATACGCAGTATTTT. It yields the protein CASSSLGQGTSTDTQYF. Based on the CDR3 plus reference TRBV7-9 and TRBJ2-3, the full variable domain is DTGVSQNPRHKITKRGQNVTFRCDPISEHNRLYWYRQTLGQGPEFLTYFQNEAQLEKSRLLSDRFSAERPKGSFSTLEIQRTEQGDSAMYLCASSSLGQGTSTDTQYFGPGTRLTVL.

This rearrangement joins TRBV11-2 to TRBJ1-1; TRBD1 matches 8 bases. CDR3 length: 14 amino acids. The germline V gene encodes CDR1 SGHAT and CDR2 FQNNGV. The J segment lost 2 bases and the V segment lost 3 bases, leaving 2 bases of the junction unmatched. The CDR3 region is CASSLTGANTEAFF. The DNA of the CDR3 is TGTGCCAGCAGCTTGACAGGGGCTAACACTGAAGCTTTCTTT.

The DNA of the CDR3 is TGTGCCAGCTCACCTCGTCCACAGGGGGCCGGGGAAAAACTGTTTTTT. The encoded protein is CASSPRPQGAGEKLFF. J is TRBJ1-4 and V is TRBV18; TRBD1 matches at 9 bases. Per the germline V gene, CDR1 is KGHSH and CDR2 is LQKENI. CDR3 length: 16 amino acids. J lost 8 bases, V lost 3 bases, and 10 bases had no gene match.